The rows below give T cell receptor beta chains drawn from one sample of a study of beta chain features in type 1 diabetes. TCRdb's copy holds only in-frame clones and misses some; the assay was immunoSEQ multiplex PCR. The table includes over 600,000 clones, under 15% detected once. Sequencing used naive CD4+ T cells from blood. Receptors were obtained from a young man with type 1 diabetes. The CDR3 runs from the conserved cysteine through the conserved F or W. The D gene is left open where the match is weak.

D	V	CDR3
NA	TRBV11-3	CASSSTRNTEAFF
NA	TRBV4-3	CASSRQPGDTQYF
TRBD1	TRBV7-9	CASSGGGQRKAFF
NA	TRBV25-1	CASSAYPQTDTQYF
NA	TRBV20-1	CSARGVDEQYF
NA	TRBV11-2	CASSLQGGGTEQYF
TRBD1	TRBV9	CASSPGTGGDNEQFF
NA	TRBV11-2	CASSLGRVGETQYF
TRBD1	TRBV9	CASSVEQGISGYTF
NA	TRBV6-5	CASSYSVGLHEQFF
NA	TRBV29-1	CSAAGRGVREQYF
TRBD2	TRBV6-5	CASSYAGGYQETQYF
NA	TRBV11-2	CASSRRNEQFF
NA	TRBV2	CASSEGGGTDTQYF
TRBD1	TRBV6-6	CASSLQGGNQPQHF
NA	TRBV2	CASSEARGRGYGYTF
NA	TRBV27	CASSLQGYQPQHF
NA	TRBV5-1	CASSLDRQQETQYF
NA	TRBV5-4	CASNRTDYEQYF
TRBD2	TRBV7-9	CASSPGLAGGELLTDTQYF
TRBD1	TRBV7-6	CASSSPGDRDYEQYF
NA	TRBV4-1	CASSLESDKYNSPLHF
NA	TRBV7-2	CASSLVTSGARNSPLHF
TRBD2	TRBV7-7	CASSISGASYNEQFF
TRBD1	TRBV4-2	CASTAGQENEKLFF
NA	TRBV7-9	CASSSDGEGELFF
NA	TRBV11-2	CASSLHPGVDNQPQHF
NA	TRBV28	CASSLGGGHEQFF
NA	TRBV7-9	CASSLSSYYGTNTGELFF
TRBD1	TRBV5-1	CASSVRDRALYEQFF
NA	TRBV18	CASSPTVSGNQPQHF
TRBD2	TRBV6-6	CASAPLASGGQDTQYF
NA	TRBV6-5	CASSYNWTPNTGELFF
TRBD1	TRBV7-2	CASSSTGGSYEQYF
NA	TRBV10-3	CAISPSRRASSYNEQFF
TRBD2	TRBV10-3	CAIHTSGGNEQFF
NA	TRBV30	CAWSVLVGESTDTQYF
NA	TRBV14	CASSGGMNSPLHF
TRBD1	TRBV19	CASRAPIGQGVAKNIQYF
NA	TRBV28	CASTTLPGVHEQYF
NA	TRBV6-5	CASSVPSYNSPLHF
NA	TRBV5-1	CASSLDREGYTF
NA	TRBV11-2	CASSPIWTVADTQYF
NA	TRBV2	CASSEGTVNTGELFF
NA	TRBV4-3	CASSQFRDSSLFF
TRBD1	TRBV5-1	CASSLETGVRYEQYF
TRBD1	TRBV5-1	CASRVYRGNEQFF
NA	TRBV7-9	CASSPSPKGNEKLFF